A single count supports the clone carrying this TCR beta chain. Its antigen is undetermined. These data are taken from a study of shared clonotypes between healthy human individuals. The study's findings and limits: Blood alone was sampled, and tissue repertoires likely differ.

The V segment lost 8 bases and the J segment 2 bases; nucleotides outside the gene matches: 4. Germline CDR1 SQVTM, CDR2 ANQGSEA. This CDR3 has 14 residues. Methods used by the authors: Filtering differed since immunoSEQ provided only junctions, with no quality scores. The repertoire was sequenced with immunoSEQ multiplex PCR; TCRdb's copy has only in-frame clones and lacks some. The V and J calls and clone size are taken from that table; D and trimming were inferred from the DNA. Of around 600,000 clones in the sample, 98% were seen once. Naive CD8 cells lacked CD45RO and underwent positive selection for CCR7, leaving out terminally differentiated effector memory CD45RA+ cells. The donors, healthy adults who were HIV-negative, had experienced no recent acute infections or vaccinations. All participating donors were Caucasian adults from Nashville, Tennessee.

This chain uses TRBV29-1 with TRBJ2-1; 12 positions agree with TRBD2. The sample was naive CD8+ T cells sorted from blood. The sequence derives from a man under 40 in good health. The CDR3 region has the DNA TGCAGCACTAGGACTAGCGGGACCTACAATGAGCAGTTCTTC. Its translation: CSTRTSGTYNEQFF.